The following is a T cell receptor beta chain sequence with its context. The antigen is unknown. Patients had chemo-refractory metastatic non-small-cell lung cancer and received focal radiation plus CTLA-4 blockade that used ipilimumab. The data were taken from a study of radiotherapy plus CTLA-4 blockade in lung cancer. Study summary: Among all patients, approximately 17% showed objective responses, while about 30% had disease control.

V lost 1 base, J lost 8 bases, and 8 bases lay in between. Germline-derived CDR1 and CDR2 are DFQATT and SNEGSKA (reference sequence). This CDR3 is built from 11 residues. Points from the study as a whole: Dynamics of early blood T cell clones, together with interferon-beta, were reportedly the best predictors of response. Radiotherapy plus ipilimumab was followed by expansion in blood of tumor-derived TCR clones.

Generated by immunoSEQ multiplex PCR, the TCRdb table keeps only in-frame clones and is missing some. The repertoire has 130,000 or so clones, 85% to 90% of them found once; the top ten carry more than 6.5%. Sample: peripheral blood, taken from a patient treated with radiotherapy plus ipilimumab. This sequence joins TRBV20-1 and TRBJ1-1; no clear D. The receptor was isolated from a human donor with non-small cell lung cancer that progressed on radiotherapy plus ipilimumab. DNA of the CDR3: TGCAGTGCTAGAGGTGAAGGGGAAGCTTTCTTT. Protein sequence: CSARGEGEAFF.